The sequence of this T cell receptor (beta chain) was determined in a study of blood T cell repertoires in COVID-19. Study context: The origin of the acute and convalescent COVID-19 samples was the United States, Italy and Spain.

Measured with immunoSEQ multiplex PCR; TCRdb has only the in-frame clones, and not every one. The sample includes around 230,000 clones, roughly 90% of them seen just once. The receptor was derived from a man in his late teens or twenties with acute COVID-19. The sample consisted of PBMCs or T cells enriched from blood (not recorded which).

CDR3 amino acids: CASSSGLLQPQHF. In nucleotides, the CDR3 is TGTGCCAGCAGCTCTGGTTTACTTCAGCCCCAGCATTTT. The rearrangement links TRBV7-9 to TRBJ1-5, with D uncertain. The length of the CDR3 is 13 residues. Germline CDR1 and CDR2: SEHNR and FQNEAQ (reference sequence). V was pared by 4 bases and J by 6 bases, with 10 bases between. The whole variable domain, remainder taken from reference TRBV7-9 and TRBJ1-5, is DTGVSQNPRHKITKRGQNVTFRCDPISEHNRLYWYRQTLGQGPEFLTYFQNEAQLEKSRLLSDRFSAERPKGSFSTLEIQRTEQGDSAMYLCASSSGLLQPQHFGDGTRLSIL.